The entry that follows covers one TCR beta chain sequence. It has no known antigen specificity. One base away there is no much larger clone; base qualities are not given. TCRbeta CDR3 regions were sequenced with the immunoSEQ Assay. After extraction, genomic DNA underwent amplification by bias-controlled multiplex PCR, followed by high-throughput sequencing. From the authors' description of their analysis: To quantify the absolute abundance of every unique TCRbeta CDR3 region, sequences were collapsed and filtered. T cell fraction was estimated by normalization of TCRbeta template counts to usable DNA, with usable DNA being measured through amplification of reference genes present in all nucleated cells. Repertoire TCRs were annotated as SARS-CoV-2-specific when V gene, CDR3 amino acid sequence and J gene were exactly matched to a known reactive TCR set. MIRA supplied the reference SARS-CoV-2 TCR set, which was filtered for enrichment in COVID-19-positive ImmuneCODE repertoires so that public or cross-reactive TCRs were removed. Drawing on the MIRA antigens, annotated TCRs were analysed further at the level of specific ORF or position within ORF. Breadth was defined as the number of annotated unique rearrangements divided by the total number of unique productive rearrangements, and depth was defined as the summed frequency of the annotated unique rearrangements. Group comparisons of TCR breadth used two-sided Wilcoxon rank-sum tests. Entries here come from immuneACCESS through TCRdb and include only in-frame sequences with V and J called. Some clones fail to appear in such tables; in the studies checked, an unresolved V gene covers under half of the shortfall, and the cause of the remainder is unknown. V and J calls and clone size follow that table, whereas D and trimming were derived from the DNA. This sample gives some 350,000 clones in total; 90% of them show up just once. The top ten constitute around 5.5% of the sample.

The treatment or condition tag for this specimen amounts to: roughly 19 received Ad26.COV2.S at low or high dose, single or two shots; about 5 received placebo; per-sample allocation not given. For vaccine and placebo recipients, the sequenced repertoires came from samples collected on day 63 after the first injection. In Cohort 1b, around 23 adults aged 18-55 years were enrolled at a single site in Boston, USA, between 29 July and 7 August 2020. Ad26.COV2.S was a replication-incompetent adenovirus type 26 vector expressing a prefusion-stabilized SARS-CoV-2 spike protein from the original Wuhan strain. This record comes from a study of Ad26.COV2.S vaccination and SARS-CoV-2 variants (TCRdb year 2021). Broadly, across the study: Donors in the vaccine arm were drawn from COV1001, a phase I-IIa trial of Ad26.COV2.S in healthy adults that was multicentre, randomized, double-blind and placebo-controlled. Ad26.COV2.S was administered intramuscularly at a dose of 5x10^10 or 1x10^11 viral particles, either as one shot or as two shots given 56 days apart. Sequencing of the TCRbeta repertoire served to evaluate the specificity and breadth of SARS-CoV-2-reactive T cell receptors following Ad26.COV2.S vaccination. A total of some 30 samples were included in the TCR-sequenced set, comprising around 19 Ad26.COV2.S vaccine recipients, 5 placebo recipients and 8 SARS-CoV-2 convalescent individuals. Trial participants were randomized into five groups of five, in which low-dose or high-dose Ad26.COV2.S was given once or twice, or placebo was given on both occasions. Investigators did not know the trial group allocation while performing experiments and assessing outcomes. Results and caveats for the whole study, not just this receptor: Non-spike TCR breadth was comparable between vaccine and placebo recipients, consistent with the vaccine containing only spike. According to the authors, total T cell responses may have been underestimated by the TCR breadth and depth analyses. Substantial breadth of spike-specific CD8+ and CD4+ T cell responses was reported after vaccination. The study was not powered for comparison of responses between vaccine doses or regimens. Ad26.COV2.S recipients had higher spike-specific TCR breadth than placebo recipients (P = 0.0014).

The CDR3 goes from the cysteine to the phenylalanine over 17 residues. Only CDR3 DNA remains: 51 bases, in frame from the first base. The junction carries 19 bases between V and J, which are trimmed by 4 bases and 1 base respectively. The CDR1 and CDR2 encoded by the germline V gene are SGHRS and YFSETQ. The source of this sequence is a person aged 18-65 years who received the Ad26.COV2.S COVID-19 vaccine or a placebo. The sample was peripheral blood, taken in a trial of Ad26.COV2.S vaccine versus placebo. This chain joins TRBV5-1 to TRBJ2-3; the D gene is possibly TRBD2, with 6 bases matching. The CDR3 protein is CASSPPRAGMGTDTQYF. The base sequence is TGCGCCAGCAGCCCGCCGCGGGCGGGGATGGGCACAGATACGCAGTATTTT.